Included here is one TCR beta chain sequence, with context. No antigen is known for it. The data are from a study of lymphopenia after photon versus proton radiotherapy. Study outcomes and limitations: Only patients who died were analyzed for survival; proton advantage is unproven. Photon-treated patients lost naive T cells and TCR diversity; proton-treated stayed stable.

The data were produced by immunoSEQ multiplex PCR, yet TCRdb's version contains in-frame clones alone and is incomplete. The profile shows approximately 30,000 clones, 81% of them singletons. CDR1 and CDR2 from the germline V gene are LNHDA and SQIVND (reference sequence). This CDR3 comprises 13 residues. V lost 4 bases and J 3 bases, leaving 7 bases between the germline ends. The sample in question was peripheral blood, obtained from a patient treated with photon-based radiotherapy. V gene TRBV19 combines with J gene TRBJ1-3, with D possibly TRBD1 on 5 matching bases. The receptor was derived from a man between 45 and 60 years old with gastric cancer. CDR3 in DNA: TGTGCCAGTAGTAATGACAGTGGAAACACCATATATTTT. Protein product: CASSNDSGNTIYF.